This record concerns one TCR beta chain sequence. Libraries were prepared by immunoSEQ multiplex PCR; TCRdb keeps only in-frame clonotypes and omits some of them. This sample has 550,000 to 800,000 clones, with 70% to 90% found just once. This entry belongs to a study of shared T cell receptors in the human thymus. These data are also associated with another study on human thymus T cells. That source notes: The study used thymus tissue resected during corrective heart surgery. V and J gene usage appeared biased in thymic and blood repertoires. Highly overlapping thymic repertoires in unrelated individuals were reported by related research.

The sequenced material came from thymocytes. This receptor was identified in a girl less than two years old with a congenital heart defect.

Here the CDR3 reads CASSDPYSSTEAFF. The CDR3 DNA is TGTGCCAGCAGTGATCCATACAGTAGCACTGAAGCTTTCTTT. V is TRBV25-1 and J is TRBJ1-1; unclear D gene. The CDR3 contains 14 residues. CDR1 MGHDK and CDR2 SYGVNS come from the germline V gene. V lost 3 bases, J lost 4 bases, and 12 bases lay in between.